In its sample, the clone carrying this T cell receptor beta chain was seen once. Its specificity is unknown. These data come from a study of high-grade serous ovarian cancer treatment subgroups. Overall study context: Each sample yielded on average roughly 8,200 unique TCR beta rearrangements from around 14,000 reads. Study observations and caveats: Tumors within one patient showed repertoire similarity of roughly 0.1 to 0.8. CDR1 and CDR2 were left unanalyzed; analyses focused on CDR3. Spatial context was lost because tumors were sequenced in bulk.

Measured with immunoSEQ multiplex PCR; TCRdb has only the in-frame clones, and not every one. The sample carries 10,000 or so clones, roughly 70% recorded once. The tumor samples were collected prior to definitive surgery or chemotherapy. V trimming: 4 bases; J trimming: 8 bases; junction bases outside the gene matches: 15. The CDR3 runs 16 residues. The germline V gene encodes CDR1 MNHEY and CDR2 SVGAGI. The source is a human donor with high-grade serous ovarian cancer. The chain carries TRBV6-5 and TRBJ1-1; 8 nucleotides align to TRBD1. The specimen sequenced was tumor tissue. CDR3 sequence: CASSLTGALARDEAFF. The DNA of the CDR3 is TGTGCCAGCAGTTTGACAGGGGCCCTTGCGAGGGACGAAGCTTTCTTT.